These 30 T cell receptor beta chains originate from one sample sequenced in a study of shared clonotypes between healthy human individuals. Terminally differentiated effector memory CD45RA+ cells were excluded by CCR7 positive selection of CD45RO-negative cells. Only in-frame clones appear in the TCRdb table, and some are missing; sequencing was by immunoSEQ multiplex PCR. The sample yields approximately 2,200,000 clones, just over 90% seen once. Source material: naive CD8+ T cells from PBMCs. The source is a man aged 18 to 30 in good health. Some clones in this sample may be carry-over from other donors' samples.

On this clone itself: The sample holds other DNA sequences that translate to the same CDR3. V usage is TRBV4-1 and J usage is TRBJ1-1; D ambiguous. Trimming took off 0 bases at V and 4 bases at J, with 9 bases between the two ends. This CDR3 comprises 14 residues. Germline V gene sequence: CDR1 MGHRA, CDR2 YSYEKL. The CDR3 DNA follows: TGCGCCAGCAGCCAAGAAGAAGGGAGCACTGAAGCTTTCTTT. The encoded protein is CASSQEEGSTEAFF.

The gene calls are TRBV14 and TRBJ2-5, with 9 bases lining up with TRBD1. Germline V gene data show CDR1 as SGHDN and CDR2 as FVKESK. The CDR3 totals 16 residues. The trim removed 4 bases at V and 5 bases at J, leaving 11 bases unmatched. The CDR3 protein is CASSRRDRVFGETQYF. The CDR3, as DNA: TGTGCCAGCAGCCGCCGGGACAGGGTATTCGGGGAGACCCAGTACTTC.

Only one count was recorded for this clone. The chain couples TRBV28 to TRBJ1-1; no firm D call. The CDR3 is made up of 14 amino acids. Germline assignment: CDR1 MDHEN and CDR2 SYDVKM. The V end lost 6 bases, the J end lost 7 bases, and 18 bases lay between the germline ends. The CDR3 region has the DNA TGTGCCAGCAGACCTCGCCAGGCCTCGATTGAAGCTTTCTTT. It yields the protein CASRPRQASIEAFF.

The chain carries TRBV30 and TRBJ2-7, with D perhaps TRBD1 (5 bases). The CDR3 extends over 13 amino acids. The ends were cut back, 5 bases at V and 5 bases at J, with 16 bases in the middle. Germline V lookup: CDR1 GTSNPN, CDR2 SVGIG (reference sequence). The CDR3 region is CAWGAPGDDEQYF. CDR3 DNA sequence: TGTGCCTGGGGGGCTCCTGGGGATGACGAGCAGTACTTC.

This clone was observed once. The chain links TRBV5-1 to TRBJ1-1; no reliable D call. The V gene lost 2 bases and the J gene lost 3 bases, with 11 bases spanning the gap. The CDR3 contains 14 residues. CDR1 is SGHRS, CDR2 YFSETQ, per germline. CDR3 loop: CASSFPDGYTEAFF. The CDR3, as DNA: TGCGCCAGCAGCTTCCCTGACGGATACACTGAAGCTTTCTTT.

This sequence joins TRBV9 and TRBJ2-1; maybe TRBD2 (6 bases). The CDR3 is 14 amino acids. V shed 2 bases and J shed 4 bases, with 10 bases lying between them. Germline V gene data show CDR1 as SGDLS and CDR2 as YYNGEE. This chain's CDR3 is CASSVSGRYNEQFF. CDR3 bases: TGTGCCAGCAGCGTCTCGGGGAGGTACAATGAGCAGTTCTTC.

The chain is built from TRBV2 and TRBJ1-4, with 8 bases lining up with TRBD1. J was trimmed by 0 bases and V by 6 bases; bases with no gene match: 6. Germline V lookup: CDR1 SNHLY, CDR2 FYNNEI. This CDR3 region has 16 residues. CDR3 sequence: CASSRDRLSTNEKLFF. The CDR3 region has the DNA TGTGCCAGCAGCCGGGACAGGCTCTCAACTAATGAAAAACTGTTTTTT.

This chain links TRBV7-9 with TRBJ2-7; D may correspond to TRBD1 or TRBD2 (5 bases each). Germline V gene data show CDR1 as SEHNR and CDR2 as FQNEAQ (reference sequence). V lost 0 bases to trimming and J lost 11 bases, with 11 bases between them. The CDR3 is 12 residues long. CDR3 amino acids: CASSLARGIEYF. The DNA of the CDR3 is TGTGCCAGCAGCTTAGCGAGGGGTATAGAGTACTTC.

V gene TRBV13 combines with J gene TRBJ2-5; 7 bases match TRBD1. The CDR3 loop spans 12 amino acids. J lost 2 bases, V lost 8 bases, and 2 bases had no gene match. The germline V gene has CDR1 PRHDT and CDR2 FYEKMQ (reference sequence). The CDR3 here is CASQGQQETQYF. As DNA, the CDR3 is TGTGCCAGCCAGGGACAGCAAGAGACCCAGTACTTC.

The V gene is TRBV6-6, the J gene TRBJ2-7, with D perhaps TRBD1 (6 bases). The V end lost 0 bases, the J end lost 2 bases, and 11 bases lay between the germline ends. From germline, CDR1 is MNHNY and CDR2 SVGAGI (reference sequence). The CDR3 extends over 15 amino acids. CDR3 DNA: TGTGCCAGCAGTTACTCGAACGCAGGGGCCTACGAGCAGTACTTC. It encodes CASSYSNAGAYEQYF.

With regard to this clone: The sample contains more than one DNA sequence encoding this CDR3. V is TRBV6-6 and J is TRBJ2-7; possibly TRBD1 for D (5 bases). The V gene lost 0 bases and the J gene lost 3 bases, with 6 bases spanning the gap. The CDR3 runs 13 residues. CDR1 MNHNY and CDR2 SVGAGI come from the germline V gene (reference sequence). CDR3 protein: CASSYSDSYEQYF. Here the CDR3 DNA reads TGTGCCAGCAGTTACTCAGACAGCTACGAGCAGTACTTC.

V usage is TRBV27 and J usage is TRBJ1-5; TRBD1 matches at 8 bases. Germline CDR1 and CDR2: MNHEY and SMNVEV (reference sequence). This CDR3 region has 14 residues. Trimming took 2 bases from V and 7 from J; bases not matched to a gene: 4. CDR3 protein: CASSLQGARQPQHF. CDR3 bases: TGTGCCAGCAGTTTACAGGGGGCAAGACAGCCCCAGCATTTT.

A note on this clone: This sample also contains other DNA sequences that code for the same CDR3. CDR3 residues: CASSSTGSSYNEQFF. The CDR3 DNA is TGTGCCAGCAGCTCGACAGGTTCCTCCTACAATGAGCAGTTCTTC. V usage is TRBV7-9 and J usage is TRBJ2-1; D is perhaps TRBD1 (6 bases). There are 15 residues in the CDR3. V was trimmed by 4 bases and J by 0 bases, leaving 10 bases between them. CDR1 is SEHNR, CDR2 FQNEAQ, per germline (reference sequence).

The V call is TRBV9, the J call TRBJ2-7; 10 nucleotides align to TRBD1. Germline CDR1 is SGDLS and CDR2 is YYNGEE. This CDR3 is built from 15 residues. The J segment lost 2 bases and the V segment lost 4 bases, leaving 6 bases of the junction unmatched. The CDR3 nucleotides are TGTGCCAGCAGCCTTACCGGGACAGGGGCCTACGAGCAGTACTTC. It specifies CASSLTGTGAYEQYF.

CDR3 residues: CASSHPRRYQETQYF. The CDR3, as DNA: TGTGCCAGCAGCCATCCTCGACGGTACCAAGAGACCCAGTACTTC. The chain joins TRBV11-2 to TRBJ2-5; D ambiguous. The ends were cut back, 5 bases at V and 0 bases at J, with 13 bases in the middle. The germline gives CDR1 SGHAT, CDR2 FQNNGV. The CDR3 loop spans 15 amino acids.

CDR3 DNA: TGCGCCAGCAGTAGTTGGAGCTCCTACAATGAGCAGTTCTTC. Its translation is CASSSWSSYNEQFF. V usage is TRBV5-1 and J usage is TRBJ2-1; D is unclear. Germline-derived CDR1 and CDR2 are SGHRS and YFSETQ. The CDR3 is made up of 14 amino acids. V lost 5 bases and J 0 bases, leaving 9 bases between the germline ends.

This chain joins TRBV28 and TRBJ2-7, with D possibly being TRBD2 (6 bases). V lost 5 bases and J lost 2, with 16 bases in between. There are 15 residues in the CDR3. Germline V gene lookup returns CDR1 MDHEN and CDR2 SYDVKM. The CDR3 bases are TGTGCCAGCAGTCCCCGGGGTAGCGGTCCCTACGAGCAGTACTTC. Translation gives CASSPRGSGPYEQYF.

The V call is TRBV5-4, the J call TRBJ1-1, with 7 bases identical to TRBD1. V gave up 2 bases and J gave up 4 bases; unmatched junction bases: 8. This CDR3 has 15 amino acids. Germline V gives CDR1 SGHNT, CDR2 YYREEE (reference sequence). The CDR3 protein is CASSFKEGAVTEAFF. DNA of the CDR3: TGTGCCAGCAGCTTTAAGGAGGGGGCGGTCACTGAAGCTTTCTTT.

The chain joins TRBV5-1 to TRBJ2-3; 9 bases agree with TRBD2. The CDR3 sequence is 18 residues long. The trim removed 3 bases at V and 0 bases at J, leaving 11 bases unmatched. Germline CDR1 SGHRS, CDR2 YFSETQ. CDR3 sequence reads: CASSSRTRLAESTDTQYF. The CDR3 bases are TGCGCCAGCAGCTCCCGGACGCGACTAGCGGAAAGCACAGATACGCAGTATTTT.

V and J are TRBV7-8 and TRBJ2-3, with TRBD2 identical over 12 bases. CDR1 is SGHVS and CDR2 is FQNEAQ in the germline V gene. CDR3 length equals 17 residues. V lost 5 bases, J lost 2 bases, and 8 bases stayed unmatched. CDR3 coding DNA: TGTGCCAGCAGCCCCCGACTAGCGGGAGTTGACACAGATACGCAGTATTTT. Protein product: CASSPRLAGVDTDTQYF.

This chain links TRBV19 with TRBJ2-2; tentative D call: TRBD2 (5 bases). CDR1 is LNHDA, CDR2 SQIVND, per germline (reference sequence). V dropped 5 bases and J dropped 1 base, with 17 bases sitting between them. CDR3 length equals 17 residues. CDR3 DNA sequence: TGTGCCAGTAGTCGTGGATGGCGGGCCATGAACACCGGGGAGCTGTTTTTT. As protein: CASSRGWRAMNTGELFF.

This chain uses TRBV12-1 with TRBJ2-7; the DNA was not compared with TRBD2, the D call given in the table. TRBV12-1 is annotated as a pseudogene. CDR3 length: 18 residues. For the CDR3, the DNA is TGTGCCAGCAGCCCGGAGCGGGACTACTTTAATATCTACTACGAGCAGTACTTC. Its translation is CASSPERDYFNIYYEQYF.

The chain combines TRBV28 with TRBJ1-5; 8 nucleotides agree with TRBD1. Per the germline V gene, CDR1 is MDHEN and CDR2 is SYDVKM. The ends lost 3 bases at V and 2 bases at J; junction bases unmatched: 18. This CDR3 comprises 20 residues. This CDR3 reads CASSLRASSRDRSRNQPQHF. The CDR3 coding sequence is TGTGCCAGCAGTTTGAGGGCGTCGTCCCGGGACAGGAGCCGCAATCAGCCCCAGCATTTT.

This clone was seen more than once but under ten times. Other DNA sequences in this specimen translate into the identical CDR3. The chain uses TRBV5-1 and TRBJ1-1; no reliable D call. This CDR3 comprises 14 residues. Germline CDR1 is SGHRS and CDR2 is YFSETQ. Trimming left V 0 bases short and J 0 bases short, with 6 bases between. The CDR3 sequence is CASSLGLVNTEAFF. CDR3 sequence (DNA): TGCGCCAGCAGCTTGGGTTTAGTGAACACTGAAGCTTTCTTT.

This chain joins TRBV11-3 and TRBJ2-2; TRBD1 aligns across 9 bases. The CDR3 totals 15 residues. CDR1 is SGHNT, CDR2 YENEEA, per germline. The ends lost 5 bases at V and 7 bases at J; junction bases unmatched: 8. CDR3 sequence: CASSPGGTGYGELFF. CDR3 bases: TGTGCCAGCAGCCCCGGCGGGACAGGGTACGGGGAGCTGTTTTTT.

The chain carries TRBV27 and TRBJ2-7; D possibly corresponds to TRBD1 (6 bases). The V end lost 6 bases, the J end lost 3 bases, and 21 bases lay between the germline ends. CDR1 MNHEY and CDR2 SMNVEV come from the germline V gene (reference sequence). This CDR3 is built from 16 residues. This chain's CDR3 is CASSRIMVRGSYEQYF. CDR3 nucleotides: TGTGCCAGCAGCCGAATAATGGTCAGGGGAAGCTACGAGCAGTACTTC.

J is TRBJ2-7 and V is TRBV4-3; the match to TRBD2 covers 9 bases. Trimming at V came to 0 bases and at J to 2 bases, leaving 8 bases not matched to a gene. Germline CDR1 and CDR2: LGHNA and YSLEER. The CDR3 loop spans 17 amino acids. For the CDR3, the DNA is TGCGCCAGCAGCCAAGAGTTCTTAGCGGGGGCCGCCTACGAGCAGTACTTC. This gives the protein CASSQEFLAGAAYEQYF.

The gene calls are TRBV6-5 and TRBJ2-2; 10 nucleotides match TRBD2. The CDR3 is 16 residues long. The trim removed 2 bases at V and 6 bases at J, leaving 6 bases unmatched. Germline V gives CDR1 MNHEY, CDR2 SVGAGI. The CDR3 region has the DNA TGTGCCAGCAGTTACCAGGGACTAGCGTTGGCCGGGGAGCTGTTTTTT. It specifies CASSYQGLALAGELFF.

The V call is TRBV5-6, the J call TRBJ1-2; D remains unclear. The CDR3 extends over 12 amino acids. V lost 1 base and J lost 4, with 5 bases in between. Germline V gene lookup returns CDR1 SGHDT and CDR2 YYEEEE. The CDR3 loop is CASSLSPYGYTF. CDR3 coding DNA: TGTGCCAGCAGCTTGTCCCCCTATGGCTACACCTTC. The variable domain in full, completed from reference TRBV5-6 and TRBJ1-2, reads DAGVTQSPTHLIKTRGQQVTLRCSPKSGHDTVSWYQQALGQGPQFIFQYYEEEERQRGNFPDRFSGHQFPNYSSELNVNALLLGDSALYLCASSLSPYGYTFGSGTRLTVV.

This sequence joins TRBV9 and TRBJ2-1; D remains ambiguous. Trimming cost V 0 bases and J 7 bases, with 14 bases left between them. This CDR3 region has 15 residues. Per the germline V gene, CDR1 is SGDLS and CDR2 is YYNGEE. The CDR3 DNA reads as TGTGCCAGCAGCGTAGCTGGCACGGCCCCTAATGAGCAGTTCTTC. The encoded protein is CASSVAGTAPNEQFF.